The entry below describes one TCR beta chain. The sample is drawn from a study of T cells in Graves' hyperthyroidism and ophthalmopathy. For Graves' hyperthyroidism to be stable, ophthalmopathy could not progress within 18 months. Amplification yielded TCR beta CDR3 regions, with RNA transcripts as the source. Researchers ran a first-round RT-PCR on the TCR CDR3 using the HTBI primer set. One entry per CDR3 protein results from TCRdb running MiXCR on the multiplex PCR reads. This table has around 500,000 distinct CDR3 sequences, around 15% appearing once. Germline V CDR1 and CDR2: SGDLS, YYNGEE. V dropped 4 bases and J dropped 2 bases, with 16 bases sitting between them. CDR3 length: 15 amino acids.

The clonotype comes from a young woman with Graves' hyperthyroidism. The sample comprised blood. The V call is TRBV9, the J call TRBJ2-7; a weak D match, TRBD2 (6 bases). Here the CDR3 reads CASSPLGGNAYEQYF. The CDR3 bases are TGTGCCAGCAGCCCCTTGGGGGGAAATGCCTACGAGCAGTACTTC.